This T cell receptor (beta chain) was profiled in a study of a mutant IDH1 vaccine in newly diagnosed glioma. As for the study in general: Eight vaccine injections were given to patients in weeks 1, 3, 5, 7, 11, 15, 19 and 23. With temozolomide cycles, or 4-6 weeks after radiotherapy alone, vaccination was started.

This table comes from immunoSEQ multiplex PCR, and its TCRdb copy is limited to in-frame clones, with some not included. The table lists about 55,000 clones, under 90% of them singletons. The study's findings and limits: Pseudoprogression looked unconnected to shifts in top peripheral T cell clonotypes.

The germline V gene has CDR1 LGHNA and CDR2 YNFKEQ. This CDR3 is built from 17 residues. The J segment lost 6 bases and the V segment lost 4 bases, leaving 14 bases of the junction unmatched. This clone appeared a few times. The target antigen is unknown. Time point reported: week 23, last vaccination. Mutant IDH1 20-mer peptide, at 300 ug, made up each vaccine dose, with topical imiquimod. The sample was PBMCs, taken from a glioma patient whose treatment included an IDH1 peptide vaccine. The chain links TRBV4-2 to TRBJ2-7; 11 bases match TRBD2. The sequence was obtained from a man in his forties or fifties with glioma. The CDR3 reads CASSPEGLAGGRGEQYF. DNA of the CDR3: TGTGCCAGCAGCCCCGAGGGCCTAGCGGGGGGCCGGGGCGAGCAGTACTTC.